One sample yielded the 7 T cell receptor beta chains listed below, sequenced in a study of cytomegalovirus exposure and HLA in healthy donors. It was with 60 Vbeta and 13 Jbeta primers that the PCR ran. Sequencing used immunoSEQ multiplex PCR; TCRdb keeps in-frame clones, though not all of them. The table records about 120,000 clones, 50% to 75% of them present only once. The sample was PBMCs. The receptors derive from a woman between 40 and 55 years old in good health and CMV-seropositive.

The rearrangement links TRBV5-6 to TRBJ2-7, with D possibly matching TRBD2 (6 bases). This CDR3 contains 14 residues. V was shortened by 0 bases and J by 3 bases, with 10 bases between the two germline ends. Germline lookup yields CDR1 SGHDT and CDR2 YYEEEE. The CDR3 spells CASSLVGGDYEQYF. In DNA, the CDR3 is TGTGCCAGCAGCTTGGTGGGGGGTGACTACGAGCAGTACTTC.

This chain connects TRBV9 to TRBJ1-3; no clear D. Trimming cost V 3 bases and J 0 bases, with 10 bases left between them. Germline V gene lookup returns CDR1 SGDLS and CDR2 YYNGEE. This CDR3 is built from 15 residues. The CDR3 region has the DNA TGTGCCAGCAGCGGCCGGGGTCCCTCTGGAAACACCATATATTTT. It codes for CASSGRGPSGNTIYF.

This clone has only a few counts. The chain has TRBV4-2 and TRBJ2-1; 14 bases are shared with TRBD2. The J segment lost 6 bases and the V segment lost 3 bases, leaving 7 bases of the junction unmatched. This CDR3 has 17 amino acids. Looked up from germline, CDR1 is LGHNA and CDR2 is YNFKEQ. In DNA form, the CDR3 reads TGTGCCAGCAGCCAGGGGACTAGCGGGAGTCCGGTCAATGAGCAGTTCTTC. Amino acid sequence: CASSQGTSGSPVNEQFF.

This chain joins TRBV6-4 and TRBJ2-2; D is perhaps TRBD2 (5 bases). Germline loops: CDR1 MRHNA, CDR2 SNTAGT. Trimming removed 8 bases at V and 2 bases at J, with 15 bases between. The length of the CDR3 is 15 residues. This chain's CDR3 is CASASAGANTGELFF. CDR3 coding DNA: TGTGCCAGCGCCTCCGCGGGCGCCAACACCGGGGAGCTGTTTTTT.

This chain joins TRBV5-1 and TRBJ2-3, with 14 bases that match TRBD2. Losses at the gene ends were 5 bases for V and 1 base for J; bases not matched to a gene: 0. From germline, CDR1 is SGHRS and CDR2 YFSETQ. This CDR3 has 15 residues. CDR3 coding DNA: TGCGCCAGCAGGGGACTAGCGGGAGGCACAGATACGCAGTATTTT. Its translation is CASRGLAGGTDTQYF.

The CDR3 DNA sequence: TGTGCCAGCAGCCAAGGACAGGCCTCCTACGAGCAGTACTTC. This encodes CASSQGQASYEQYF. The chain combines TRBV27 with TRBJ2-7; TRBD1 agrees at 7 bases. Germline trimming cut 6 bases from V and 0 bases from J; bases unmatched to any gene: 5. The CDR3 spans 14 residues. Germline V lookup: CDR1 MNHEY, CDR2 SMNVEV (reference sequence).

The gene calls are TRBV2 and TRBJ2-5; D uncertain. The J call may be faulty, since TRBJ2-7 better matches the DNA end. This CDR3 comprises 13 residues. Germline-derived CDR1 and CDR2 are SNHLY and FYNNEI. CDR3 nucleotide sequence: TGTGCCAGCAGTGATAGCTATACCTACGAGCAGTACTTC. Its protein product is CASSDSYTYEQYF.